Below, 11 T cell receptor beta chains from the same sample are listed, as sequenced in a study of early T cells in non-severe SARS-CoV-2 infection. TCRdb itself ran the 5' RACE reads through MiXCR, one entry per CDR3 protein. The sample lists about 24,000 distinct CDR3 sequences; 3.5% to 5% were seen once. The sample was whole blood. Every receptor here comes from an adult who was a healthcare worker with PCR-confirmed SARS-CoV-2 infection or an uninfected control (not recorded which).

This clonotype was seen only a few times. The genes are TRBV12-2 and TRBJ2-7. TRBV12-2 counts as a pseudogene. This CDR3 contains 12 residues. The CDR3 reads CASRLRLREQYF. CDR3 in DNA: TGTGCAAGTCGCTTACGTCTTCGCGAGCAGTACTTC.

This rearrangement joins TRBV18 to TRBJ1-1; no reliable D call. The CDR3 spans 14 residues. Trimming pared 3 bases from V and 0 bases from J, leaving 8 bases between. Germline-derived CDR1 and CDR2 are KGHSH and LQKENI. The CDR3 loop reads CASSPLRVNTEAFF. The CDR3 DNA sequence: TGTGCCAGCTCACCCCTTAGGGTGAACACTGAAGCTTTCTTT.

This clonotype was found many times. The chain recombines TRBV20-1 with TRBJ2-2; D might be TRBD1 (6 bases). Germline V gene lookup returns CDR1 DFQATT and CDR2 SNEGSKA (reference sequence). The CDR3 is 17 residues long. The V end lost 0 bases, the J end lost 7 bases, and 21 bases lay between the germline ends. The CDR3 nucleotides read TGCAGTGCTAGAGATTCCGAGACAGGTTGGGGCCGCGGGGAGCTGTTTTTT. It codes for CSARDSETGWGRGELFF.

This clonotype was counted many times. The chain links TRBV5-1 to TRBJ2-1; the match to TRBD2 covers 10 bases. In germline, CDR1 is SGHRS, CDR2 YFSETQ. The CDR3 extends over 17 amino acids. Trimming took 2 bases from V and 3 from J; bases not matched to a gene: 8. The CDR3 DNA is TGCGCCAGCAGCTTAAGGATTACTAGCGGGAACTACAATGAGCAGTTCTTC. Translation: CASSLRITSGNYNEQFF.

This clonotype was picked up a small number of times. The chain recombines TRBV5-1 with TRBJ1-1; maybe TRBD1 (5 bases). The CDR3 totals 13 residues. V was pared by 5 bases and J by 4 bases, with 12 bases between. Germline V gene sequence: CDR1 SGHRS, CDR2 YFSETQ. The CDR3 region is CASRPGSGTEAFF. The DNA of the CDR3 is TGCGCCAGCAGGCCAGGGAGCGGCACTGAAGCTTTCTTT.

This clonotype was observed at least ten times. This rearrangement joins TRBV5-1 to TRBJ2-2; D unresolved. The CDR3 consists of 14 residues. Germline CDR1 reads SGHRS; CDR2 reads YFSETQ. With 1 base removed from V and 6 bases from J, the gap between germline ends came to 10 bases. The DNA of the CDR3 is TGCGCCAGCAGCTTGCGTGGTGATGCCGGGGAGCTGTTTTTT. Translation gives CASSLRGDAGELFF.

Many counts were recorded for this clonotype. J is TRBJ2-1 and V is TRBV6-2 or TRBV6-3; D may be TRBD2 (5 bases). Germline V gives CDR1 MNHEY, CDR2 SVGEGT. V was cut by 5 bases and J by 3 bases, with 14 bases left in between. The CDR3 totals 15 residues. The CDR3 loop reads CASSILRGYYNEQFF. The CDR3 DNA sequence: TGTGCCAGCAGTATTCTTCGGGGATACTACAATGAGCAGTTCTTC.

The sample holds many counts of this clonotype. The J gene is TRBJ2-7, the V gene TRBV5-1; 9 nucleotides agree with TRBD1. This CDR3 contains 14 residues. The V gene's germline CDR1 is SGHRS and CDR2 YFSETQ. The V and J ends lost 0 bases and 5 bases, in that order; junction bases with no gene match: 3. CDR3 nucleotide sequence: TGCGCCAGCAGCTTGGAGGGACAGGGCAACGAGCAGTACTTC. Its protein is CASSLEGQGNEQYF.

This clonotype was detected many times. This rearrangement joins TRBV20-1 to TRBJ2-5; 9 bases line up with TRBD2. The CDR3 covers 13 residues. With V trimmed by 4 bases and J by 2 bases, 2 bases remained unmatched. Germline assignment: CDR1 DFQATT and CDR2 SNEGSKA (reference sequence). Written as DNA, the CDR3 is TGCAGTGCTATCCTAGCGGGGCAAGAGACCCAGTACTTC. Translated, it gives CSAILAGQETQYF.

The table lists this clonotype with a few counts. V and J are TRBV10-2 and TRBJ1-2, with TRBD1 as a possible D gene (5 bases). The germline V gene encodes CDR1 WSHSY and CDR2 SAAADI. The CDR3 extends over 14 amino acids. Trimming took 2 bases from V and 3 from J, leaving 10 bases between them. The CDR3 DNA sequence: TGCGCCAGCAGTGAGGGCAGGGCCCACTATGGCTACACCTTC. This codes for CASSEGRAHYGYTF.

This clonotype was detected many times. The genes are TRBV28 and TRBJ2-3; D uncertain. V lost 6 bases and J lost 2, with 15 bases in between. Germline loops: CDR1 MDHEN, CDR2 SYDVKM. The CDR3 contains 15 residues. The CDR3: CASRTPGLNTDTQYF. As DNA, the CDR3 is TGTGCCAGCAGGACCCCGGGCCTCAACACAGATACGCAGTATTTT. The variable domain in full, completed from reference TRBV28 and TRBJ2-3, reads DVKVTQSSRYLVKRTGEKVFLECVQDMDHENMFWYRQDPGLGLRLIYFSYDVKMKEKGDIPEGYSVSREKKERFSLILESASTNQTSMYLCASRTPGLNTDTQYFGPGTRLTVL.